Below, 2 T cell receptor beta chains from the same sample are listed, as sequenced in a study of PD-1 blockade in classical Hodgkin lymphoma. Some clones are missing from TCRdb's copy, which holds only in-frame ones; the method was immunoSEQ multiplex PCR. Among some 10,000 clones listed, 85% to 90% were seen once. Regarding time point: newly diagnosed, previously untreated cHL patient sample. Isolation of CD8+ T cells from thawed PBMCs used magnetic negative selection. Input material: CD8+ T cells from blood. The receptors stem from a human donor with classical Hodgkin lymphoma.

V and J are TRBV9 and TRBJ1-6, with a possible D match to TRBD1 (5 bases). Germline V gene lookup returns CDR1 SGDLS and CDR2 YYNGEE. There are 14 residues in the CDR3. Trimming cost V 1 base and J 5 bases, with 7 bases left between them. In DNA, the CDR3 is TGTGCCAGCAGCGTAACACAGGATAATTCACCCCTCCACTTT. Residues: CASSVTQDNSPLHF.

The chain employs TRBV6-6 and TRBJ2-5; D remains unclear. Trimming stripped 2 bases from V and 1 base from J, with 8 bases between. There are 14 residues in the CDR3. Per germline, CDR1 MNHNY and CDR2 SVGAGI (reference sequence). CDR3 DNA: TGTGCCAGCAGTTACGAAGGAGTCCAAGAGACCCAGTACTTC. Translated, it gives CASSYEGVQETQYF.